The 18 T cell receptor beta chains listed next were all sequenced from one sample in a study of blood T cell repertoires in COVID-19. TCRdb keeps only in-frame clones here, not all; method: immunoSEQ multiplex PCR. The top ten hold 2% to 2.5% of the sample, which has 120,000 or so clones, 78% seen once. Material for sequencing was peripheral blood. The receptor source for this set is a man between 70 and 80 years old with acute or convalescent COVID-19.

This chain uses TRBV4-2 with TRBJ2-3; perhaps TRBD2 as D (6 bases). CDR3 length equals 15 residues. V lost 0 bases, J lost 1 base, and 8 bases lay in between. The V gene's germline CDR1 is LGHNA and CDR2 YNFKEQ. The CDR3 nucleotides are TGTGCCAGCAGCCAAGAGACGGGGGGCACAGATACGCAGTATTTT. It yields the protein CASSQETGGTDTQYF.

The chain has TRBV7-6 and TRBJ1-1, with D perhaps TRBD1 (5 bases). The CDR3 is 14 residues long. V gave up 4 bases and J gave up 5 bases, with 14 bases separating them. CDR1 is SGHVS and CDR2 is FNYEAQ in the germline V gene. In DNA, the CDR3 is TGTGCCAGCAGCTACCAGGTCGGGGGGACTGAAGCTTTCTTT. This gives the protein CASSYQVGGTEAFF.

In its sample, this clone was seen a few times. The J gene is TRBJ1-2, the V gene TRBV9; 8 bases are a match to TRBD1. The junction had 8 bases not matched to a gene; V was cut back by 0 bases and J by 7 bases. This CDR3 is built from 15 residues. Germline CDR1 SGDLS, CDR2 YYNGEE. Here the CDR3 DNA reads TGTGCCAGCAGCGTAGACCGACAGGGGACCGGTGGCTACACCTTC. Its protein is CASSVDRQGTGGYTF.

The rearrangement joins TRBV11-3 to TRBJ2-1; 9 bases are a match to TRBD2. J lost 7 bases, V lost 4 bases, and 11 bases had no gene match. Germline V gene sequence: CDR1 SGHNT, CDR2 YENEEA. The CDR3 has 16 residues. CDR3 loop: CASSWAGGAATNEQFF. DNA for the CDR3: TGTGCCAGCAGCTGGGCGGGAGGGGCGGCAACGAATGAGCAGTTCTTC.

CDR3 bases: TGTGCCTGGAGTGTACGACAGGGGGCGTTATCCAAAAACATTCAGTACTTC. This codes for CAWSVRQGALSKNIQYF. This chain joins TRBV30 and TRBJ2-4; TRBD1 matches 10 bases. Trimming cost V 0 bases and J 2 bases; bases outside gene matches: 7. Germline V CDR1 and CDR2: GTSNPN, SVGIG (reference sequence). The CDR3 runs 17 residues.

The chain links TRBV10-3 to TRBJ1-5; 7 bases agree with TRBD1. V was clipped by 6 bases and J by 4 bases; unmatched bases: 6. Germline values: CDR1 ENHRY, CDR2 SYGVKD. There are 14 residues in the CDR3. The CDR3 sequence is CAISPGTVNQPQHF. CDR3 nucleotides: TGTGCCATCAGCCCCGGGACAGTAAATCAGCCCCAGCATTTT.

CDR3 region: CASSPGADSNQPQHF. DNA of the CDR3: TGCGCCAGCAGCCCCGGAGCAGATAGCAATCAGCCCCAGCATTTT. The rearrangement joins TRBV5-1 to TRBJ1-5; no clear D. CDR1 and CDR2 from the germline V gene are SGHRS and YFSETQ. This CDR3 is 15 amino acids long. Trimming took off 4 bases at V and 0 bases at J, with 11 bases between the two ends. The variable domain in full, with the rest retrieved from reference TRBV5-1 and TRBJ1-5, is KAGVTQTPRYLIKTRGQQVTLSCSPISGHRSVSWYQQTPGQGLQFLFEYFSETQRNKGNFPGRFSGRQFSNSRSEMNVSTLELGDSALYLCASSPGADSNQPQHFGDGTRLSIL.

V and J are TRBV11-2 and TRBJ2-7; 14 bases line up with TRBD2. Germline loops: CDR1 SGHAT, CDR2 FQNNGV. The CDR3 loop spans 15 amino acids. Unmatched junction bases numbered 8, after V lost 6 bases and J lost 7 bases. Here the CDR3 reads CASRPPGLAGEEQYF. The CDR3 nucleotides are TGTGCCAGCAGACCCCCGGGACTAGCGGGGGAAGAGCAGTACTTC.

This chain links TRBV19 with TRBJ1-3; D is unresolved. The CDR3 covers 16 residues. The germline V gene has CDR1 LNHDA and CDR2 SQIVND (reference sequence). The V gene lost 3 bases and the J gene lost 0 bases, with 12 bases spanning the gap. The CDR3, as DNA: TGTGCCAGTAGTATGGGCAGGCCCTACTCTGGAAACACCATATATTTT. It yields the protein CASSMGRPYSGNTIYF.

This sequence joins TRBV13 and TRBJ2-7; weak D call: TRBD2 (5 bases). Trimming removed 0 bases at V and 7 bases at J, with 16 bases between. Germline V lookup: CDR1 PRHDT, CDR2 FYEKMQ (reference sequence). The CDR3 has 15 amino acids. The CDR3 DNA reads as TGTGCCAGCAGCTTAGGAGGACTGGGAGTCCCGGAGCAGTACTTC. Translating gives CASSLGGLGVPEQYF.

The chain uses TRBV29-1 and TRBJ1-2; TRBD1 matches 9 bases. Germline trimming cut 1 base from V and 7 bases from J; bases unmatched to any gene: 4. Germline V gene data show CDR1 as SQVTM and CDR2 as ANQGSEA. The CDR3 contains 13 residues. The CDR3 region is CSVEVTGGSGYTF. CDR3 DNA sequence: TGCAGCGTTGAAGTCACAGGGGGCTCTGGCTACACCTTC. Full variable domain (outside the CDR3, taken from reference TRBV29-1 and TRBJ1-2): SAVISQKPSRDICQRGTSLTIQCQVDSQVTMMFWYRQQPGQSLTLIATANQGSEATYESGFVIDKFPISRPNLTFSTLTVSNMSPEDSSIYLCSVEVTGGSGYTFGSGTRLTVV.

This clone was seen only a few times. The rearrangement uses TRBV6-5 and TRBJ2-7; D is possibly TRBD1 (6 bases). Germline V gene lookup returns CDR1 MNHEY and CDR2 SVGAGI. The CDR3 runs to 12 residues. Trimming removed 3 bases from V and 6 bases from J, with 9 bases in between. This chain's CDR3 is CASSYLRGEQYF. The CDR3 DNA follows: TGTGCCAGCAGTTATCTCAGGGGCGAGCAGTACTTC.

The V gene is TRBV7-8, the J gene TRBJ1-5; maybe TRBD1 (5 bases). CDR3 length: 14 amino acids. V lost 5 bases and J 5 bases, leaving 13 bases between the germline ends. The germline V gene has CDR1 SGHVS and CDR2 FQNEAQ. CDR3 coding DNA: TGTGCCAGCAGCCTACAGGCCTTCTATCAGCCCCAGCATTTT. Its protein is CASSLQAFYQPQHF.

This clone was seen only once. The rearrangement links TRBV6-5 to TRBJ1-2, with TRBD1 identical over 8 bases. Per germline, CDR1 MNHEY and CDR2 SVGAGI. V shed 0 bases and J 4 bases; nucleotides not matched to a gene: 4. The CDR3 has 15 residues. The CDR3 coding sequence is TGTGCCAGCAGTTACTCAGGGACAGGTCCCTATGGCTACACCTTC. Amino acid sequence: CASSYSGTGPYGYTF.

The DNA for the CDR3 is TGCAGCGTTACGACAGGGGGAGGCTACACCTTC. Encoded protein: CSVTTGGGYTF. This chain links TRBV29-1 with TRBJ1-2; 9 bases are a match to TRBD1. The germline gives CDR1 SQVTM, CDR2 ANQGSEA. The trim removed 5 bases at V and 8 bases at J, leaving 3 bases unmatched. This CDR3 is 11 amino acids long. Drawing the rest from reference TRBV29-1 and TRBJ1-2, the complete variable domain is SAVISQKPSRDICQRGTSLTIQCQVDSQVTMMFWYRQQPGQSLTLIATANQGSEATYESGFVIDKFPISRPNLTFSTLTVSNMSPEDSSIYLCSVTTGGGYTFGSGTRLTVV.

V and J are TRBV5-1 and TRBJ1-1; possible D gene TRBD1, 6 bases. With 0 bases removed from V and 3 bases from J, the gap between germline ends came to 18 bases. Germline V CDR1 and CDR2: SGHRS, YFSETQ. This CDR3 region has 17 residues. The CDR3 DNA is TGCGCCAGCAGCTTGGACAGGGCCGACATTTGGTACACTGAAGCTTTCTTT. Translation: CASSLDRADIWYTEAFF.

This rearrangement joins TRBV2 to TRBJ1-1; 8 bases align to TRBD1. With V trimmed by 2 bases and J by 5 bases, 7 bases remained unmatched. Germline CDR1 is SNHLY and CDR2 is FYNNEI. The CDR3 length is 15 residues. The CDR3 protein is CASSEQGALGTEAFF. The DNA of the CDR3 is TGTGCCAGCAGTGAACAGGGGGCATTGGGGACTGAAGCTTTCTTT.

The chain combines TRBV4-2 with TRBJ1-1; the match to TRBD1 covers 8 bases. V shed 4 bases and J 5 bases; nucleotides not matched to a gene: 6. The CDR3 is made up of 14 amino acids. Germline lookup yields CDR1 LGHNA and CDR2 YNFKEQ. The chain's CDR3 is CASSPTQGGTEAFF. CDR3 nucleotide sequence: TGTGCCAGCAGCCCCACACAGGGGGGAACTGAAGCTTTCTTT.